The next 25 T cell receptor beta chains were all read from a single sample in a study of blood T cell repertoires in COVID-19. Sequencing was performed with immunoSEQ multiplex PCR; in TCRdb, only in-frame clones are kept and a portion is missing. Here the sample spans about 210,000 clones, roughly four fifths being singletons. Sequenced input: PBMCs or T cells enriched from blood (not recorded which). These receptor sequences come from a man aged 35 to 55 who had recovered from COVID-19.

This chain connects TRBV5-1 to TRBJ2-5; possibly TRBD1 for D (6 bases). This CDR3 is 15 amino acids long. Trimming cost V 4 bases and J 4 bases, with 17 bases left between them. Germline V gene sequence: CDR1 SGHRS, CDR2 YFSETQ. CDR3 protein: CASSLGALGAETQYF. CDR3 bases: TGCGCCAGCAGCCTGGGGGCGTTAGGGGCAGAGACCCAGTACTTC.

V and J are TRBV10-1 and TRBJ1-1, with D tentatively TRBD1 (5 bases). The V and J ends lost 0 bases and 1 base respectively, with 9 bases between them. In germline, CDR1 is WNHNN, CDR2 SYGVQD (reference sequence). The CDR3 length is 15 residues. The CDR3 loop reads CASSESRQGNTEAFF. CDR3 DNA sequence: TGCGCCAGCAGTGAGTCGAGGCAGGGGAACACTGAAGCTTTCTTT.

This chain links TRBV3-1 (or the pseudogene TRBV3-2) with TRBJ1-6, with TRBD1 as a possible D gene (5 bases). The V end lost 1 base, the J end lost 3 bases, and 10 bases lay between the germline ends. The germline gives CDR1 LGHDT, CDR2 YNNKEL (reference sequence). CDR3 length: 16 residues. Here the CDR3 DNA reads TGTGCCAGCAGCCAAGGGGCGGGGGGCTATAATTCACCCCTCCACTTT. It translates to CASSQGAGGYNSPLHF.

The chain carries TRBV2 and TRBJ1-5; possible D gene TRBD1, 5 bases. The length of the CDR3 is 15 residues. CDR1 is SNHLY and CDR2 is FYNNEI in the germline V gene. The ends were cut back, 6 bases at V and 2 bases at J, with 14 bases in the middle. DNA of the CDR3: TGTGCCAGCAGGGGGGGGGTTGTGGGCAATCAGCCCCAGCATTTT. It specifies CASRGGVVGNQPQHF.

This chain connects TRBV5-1 to TRBJ2-7, with D perhaps TRBD2 (7 bases). The germline V and J ends were trimmed by 0 bases and 4 bases, with 14 bases remaining between them. CDR3 length: 15 amino acids. Germline CDR1 SGHRS, CDR2 YFSETQ. CDR3 region: CASSLGGGGTYEQYF. CDR3 nucleotide sequence: TGCGCCAGCAGCTTGGGGGGCGGGGGCACGTACGAGCAGTACTTC.

J is TRBJ2-2 and V is TRBV12-3 or TRBV12-4; no clear D. This CDR3 is 12 amino acids long. V lost 8 bases and J lost 10, with 14 bases in between. In DNA form, the CDR3 reads TGTGCCAGCGGTAGAGCCTACCAGGAGCTGTTTTTT. It translates to CASGRAYQELFF.

This chain links TRBV6-5 with TRBJ1-3; 7 bases align to TRBD1. The germline CDR1 and CDR2 sequences are MNHEY and SVGAGI. J gave up 2 bases and V 8 bases, and 3 bases lay outside the gene matches. This CDR3 has 13 amino acids. The CDR3 region is CASLGQTGNTIYF. The DNA of the CDR3 is TGTGCCAGCCTGGGACAGACTGGAAACACCATATATTTT.

V is TRBV5-1 and J is TRBJ1-2; 7 nucleotides line up with TRBD1. Germline assignment: CDR1 SGHRS and CDR2 YFSETQ. CDR3 size: 14 residues. V trimming: 6 bases; J trimming: 4 bases; junction bases outside the gene matches: 9. The CDR3 nucleotides are TGCGCCAGCACAACGACAGGGTCTTCCTATGGCTACACCTTC. It specifies CASTTTGSSYGYTF.

This clone has only a few counts. The chain joins TRBV4-1 to TRBJ2-5, with D tentatively TRBD1 (6 bases). The CDR3 is 15 residues long. Trimming took off 6 bases at V and 1 base at J, with 15 bases between the two ends. Germline CDR1 reads MGHRA; CDR2 reads YSYEKL. The CDR3 sequence: CASSRLTGTQETQYF. CDR3 bases: TGCGCCAGCAGTCGCTTGACAGGTACCCAAGAGACCCAGTACTTC.

This rearrangement joins TRBV24-1 to TRBJ2-7; D is perhaps TRBD1 (6 bases). The CDR3 is made up of 13 amino acids. Trimming stripped 9 bases from V and 0 bases from J, with 11 bases between. Looked up from germline, CDR1 is KGHDR and CDR2 is SFDVKD. This CDR3 is CATSQGSSYEQYF. Here the CDR3 DNA reads TGTGCCACCTCCCAGGGGAGCTCCTACGAGCAGTACTTC.

Here the CDR3 reads CASSFGGQGRGEKLFF. The CDR3 DNA is TGCGCCAGCAGCTTCGGCGGACAGGGCCGCGGTGAAAAACTGTTTTTT. V is TRBV5-1 and J is TRBJ1-4, with 8 bases fitting TRBD1. The CDR3 extends over 16 amino acids. The junction had 10 bases not matched to a gene; V was cut back by 2 bases and J by 7 bases. Germline V gene lookup returns CDR1 SGHRS and CDR2 YFSETQ.

This clone came up a few times. The V call is TRBV30, the J call TRBJ1-4, with unresolved D. This CDR3 region has 14 residues. Trimming removed 3 bases from V and 0 bases from J, with 8 bases in between. Germline V lookup: CDR1 GTSNPN, CDR2 SVGIG (reference sequence). As DNA, the CDR3 is TGTGCCTGGAGCGTTTTCTCAACTAATGAAAAACTGTTTTTT. It yields the protein CAWSVFSTNEKLFF. The whole variable domain, remainder taken from reference TRBV30 and TRBJ1-4, is SQTIHQWPATLVQPVGSPLSLECTVEGTSNPNLYWYRQAAGRGLQLLFYSVGIGQISSEVPQNLSASRPQDRQFILSSKKLLLSDSGFYLCAWSVFSTNEKLFFGSGTQLSVL.

The V gene is TRBV18, the J gene TRBJ1-1; 8 nucleotides align to TRBD1. The germline CDR1 and CDR2 sequences are KGHSH and LQKENI. The CDR3 sequence is 16 residues long. V shed 1 base, J shed 1 base, and the junction held 5 bases outside the gene matches. The CDR3 nucleotides read TGTGCCAGCTCACCACTATCAGGGACAGGGAACACTGAAGCTTTCTTT. Residues: CASSPLSGTGNTEAFF.

V gene TRBV5-5 combines with J gene TRBJ2-7; 8 bases agree with TRBD1. The V gene's germline CDR1 is SGHKS and CDR2 YYEKEE (reference sequence). There are 15 residues in the CDR3. V dropped 2 bases and J dropped 2; count of bases not matched to a gene: 6. CDR3 nucleotide sequence: TGTGCCAGCAGCTTTGTCGACAGGGGAACCTACGAGCAGTACTTC. Its protein product is CASSFVDRGTYEQYF.

The chain employs TRBV19 and TRBJ2-7; 7 bases align to TRBD1. The V gene's germline CDR1 is LNHDA and CDR2 SQIVND (reference sequence). The CDR3 is made up of 14 amino acids. V dropped 5 bases and J dropped 7; count of bases not matched to a gene: 11. Here the CDR3 reads CASSSDRYRPEQYF. The CDR3 DNA sequence: TGTGCCAGTAGTTCGGACAGGTACCGTCCTGAGCAGTACTTC. The complete variable domain, with remaining parts taken from reference TRBV19 and TRBJ2-7, reads DGGITQSPKYLFRKEGQNVTLSCEQNLNHDAMYWYRQDPGQGLRLIYYSQIVNDFQKGDIAEGYSVSREKKESFPLTVTSAQKNPTAFYLCASSSDRYRPEQYFGPGTRLTVT.

The genes are TRBV5-1 and TRBJ2-3; 7 bases align to TRBD2. CDR3 length: 18 amino acids. Trimming cost V 4 bases and J 0 bases; bases outside gene matches: 14. The V gene's germline CDR1 is SGHRS and CDR2 YFSETQ. CDR3 amino acids: CASSLRGLAAPSTDTQYF. The CDR3 DNA reads TGCGCCAGCAGCCTACGTGGGCTAGCGGCGCCGAGCACAGATACGCAGTATTTT.

The V and J genes are TRBV4-1 and TRBJ2-1, with 11 bases that match TRBD2. The CDR3 runs to 17 residues. Germline-derived CDR1 and CDR2 are MGHRA and YSYEKL. The ends lost 1 base at V and 5 bases at J; junction bases unmatched: 7. The CDR3 region is CASSQGSLLAGDNEQFF. The DNA of the CDR3 is TGCGCCAGCAGCCAAGGGTCTTTACTAGCGGGAGACAATGAGCAGTTCTTC.

The chain is built from TRBV3-1 (or the pseudogene TRBV3-2) and TRBJ1-1; D gene unclear. The CDR3 consists of 14 residues. Trimming pared 5 bases from V and 7 bases from J, leaving 17 bases between. CDR1 and CDR2 (germline): LGHDT, YNNKEL (reference sequence). CDR3 DNA: TGTGCCAGCAGCAACTCGGCGGGATACCTTGAAGCTTTCTTT. As protein: CASSNSAGYLEAFF.

This clone was seen just once. The chain recombines TRBV3-1 (or the pseudogene TRBV3-2) with TRBJ1-5; TRBD1 is a possible D gene (5 bases). The CDR3 extends over 14 amino acids. V shed 1 base and J shed 7 bases, with 11 bases lying between them. Per the germline V gene, CDR1 is LGHDT and CDR2 is YNNKEL (reference sequence). Here the CDR3 DNA reads TGTGCCAGCAGCCAAGGACAGATCGACCAGCCCCAGCATTTT. Encoded protein: CASSQGQIDQPQHF.

The gene calls are TRBV3-1 (or the pseudogene TRBV3-2) and TRBJ2-1; the D gene is possibly TRBD2 (5 bases). Trimming stripped 3 bases from V and 6 bases from J, with 9 bases between. The CDR3 is made up of 13 amino acids. The germline V gene has CDR1 LGHDT and CDR2 YNNKEL (reference sequence). CDR3 loop: CASSQASFNEQFF. The CDR3 nucleotides read TGTGCCAGCAGCCAGGCTAGCTTCAATGAGCAGTTCTTC.

A few counts support this clone. The genes are TRBV6-5 and TRBJ2-1; TRBD1 agrees at 11 bases. Germline values: CDR1 MNHEY, CDR2 SVGAGI. The CDR3 is 15 residues long. The V gene end was trimmed by 6 bases and the J gene end by 4 bases; junction bases not matched to a gene: 5. As DNA, the CDR3 is TGTGCCAGCAGGCGGGACAGGGGGTCGTACAATGAGCAGTTCTTC. Translated: CASRRDRGSYNEQFF.

In this sample, this clone turned up once. This chain links TRBV30 with TRBJ1-1; a weak D match, TRBD1 (5 bases). Germline V lookup: CDR1 GTSNPN, CDR2 SVGIG (reference sequence). V was cut by 4 bases and J by 7 bases, with 16 bases left in between. This CDR3 spans 13 amino acids. CDR3 sequence: CAWTGGIGLEAFF. Written as DNA, the CDR3 is TGTGCCTGGACGGGGGGGATAGGACTTGAAGCTTTCTTT.

V is TRBV7-9 and J is TRBJ1-2, with D possibly TRBD1 on 6 matching bases. The germline V gene has CDR1 SEHNR and CDR2 FQNEAQ (reference sequence). The CDR3 length is 14 residues. V dropped 6 bases and J dropped 4 bases, with 15 bases sitting between them. The CDR3 DNA reads as TGTGCCAGCAGTTTCCCAGGGGTGCCCTATGGCTACACCTTC. Translation: CASSFPGVPYGYTF. The full variable domain, completed using reference TRBV7-9 and TRBJ1-2, is DTGVSQNPRHKITKRGQNVTFRCDPISEHNRLYWYRQTLGQGPEFLTYFQNEAQLEKSRLLSDRFSAERPKGSFSTLEIQRTEQGDSAMYLCASSFPGVPYGYTFGSGTRLTVV.

This clone was detected a few times. The gene calls are TRBV9 and TRBJ1-3, with D tentatively TRBD1 (5 bases). The CDR3 consists of 14 residues. In germline, CDR1 is SGDLS, CDR2 YYNGEE. Trimming took off 4 bases at V and 7 bases at J, with 15 bases between the two ends. The CDR3 loop is CASSPPREGNTIYF. The CDR3 nucleotides are TGTGCCAGCAGCCCGCCGAGGGAGGGGAACACCATATATTTT.

The chain joins TRBV19 to TRBJ2-3; 12 nucleotides align to TRBD2. Unmatched junction bases numbered 6, after V lost 6 bases and J lost 2 bases. Germline-derived CDR1 and CDR2 are LNHDA and SQIVND (reference sequence). The CDR3 runs to 16 residues. CDR3 region: CASSPLAGGNTDTQYF. The DNA of the CDR3 is TGTGCCAGTAGCCCGCTAGCGGGGGGGAACACAGATACGCAGTATTTT.